This record looks at one T cell receptor (beta chain) sequence and its context. Its antigen is as yet unknown. The entry originates in a study of T cell responses to AZD1222 COVID-19 vaccine. Study-level results: Two AZD1222 doses significantly raised spike-specific TCR breadth and depth over controls. Among those given AZD1222, only five or six were seropositive at baseline. All repertoire sampling was performed exclusively after the peak T cell response.

Using immunoSEQ multiplex PCR, the repertoire was profiled, and TCRdb retains in-frame clones only, with some absent. The table has about 150,000 clones, over 85% seen once; the top ten hold 15% to 20%. The CDR3 is 14 amino acids. The TCR comes from an adult in good health. The V and J genes are TRBV21-1 and TRBJ1-1. TRBV21-1 is a listed pseudogene. The source was peripheral blood, collected on day 0 of AZD1222 vaccination. The CDR3 loop is CASSDLTGRGVDFF. The DNA for the CDR3 is TGTGCCAGCAGCGATTTGACAGGGAGGGGCGTAGATTTCTTT.